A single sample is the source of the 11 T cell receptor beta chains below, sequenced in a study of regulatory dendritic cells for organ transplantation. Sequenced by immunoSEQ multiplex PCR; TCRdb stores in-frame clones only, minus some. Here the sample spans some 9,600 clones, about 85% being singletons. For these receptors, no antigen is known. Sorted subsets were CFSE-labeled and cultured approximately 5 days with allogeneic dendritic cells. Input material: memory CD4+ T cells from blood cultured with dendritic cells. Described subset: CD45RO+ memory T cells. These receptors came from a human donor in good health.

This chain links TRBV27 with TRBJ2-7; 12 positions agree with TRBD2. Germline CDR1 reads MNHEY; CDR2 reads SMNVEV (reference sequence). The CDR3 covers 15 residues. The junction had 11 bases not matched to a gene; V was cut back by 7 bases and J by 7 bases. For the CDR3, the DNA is TGTGCCAGCACCACCGGACTAGCGGGGTTTTCGGAGCAGTACTTC. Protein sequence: CASTTGLAGFSEQYF.

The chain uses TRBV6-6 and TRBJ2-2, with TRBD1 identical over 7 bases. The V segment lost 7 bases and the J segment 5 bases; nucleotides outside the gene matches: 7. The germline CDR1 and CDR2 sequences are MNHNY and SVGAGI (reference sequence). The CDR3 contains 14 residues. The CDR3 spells CASNDRVGTGELFF. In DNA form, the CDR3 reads TGTGCCAGCAACGACAGGGTAGGGACCGGGGAGCTGTTTTTT.

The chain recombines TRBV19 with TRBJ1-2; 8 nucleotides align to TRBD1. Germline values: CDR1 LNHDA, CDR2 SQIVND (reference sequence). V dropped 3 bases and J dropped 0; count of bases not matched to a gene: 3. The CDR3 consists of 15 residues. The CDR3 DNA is TGTGCCAGTAGTATCGAGGGACAGGCTAACTATGGCTACACCTTC. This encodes CASSIEGQANYGYTF. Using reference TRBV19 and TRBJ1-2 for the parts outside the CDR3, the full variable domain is DGGITQSPKYLFRKEGQNVTLSCEQNLNHDAMYWYRQDPGQGLRLIYYSQIVNDFQKGDIAEGYSVSREKKESFPLTVTSAQKNPTAFYLCASSIEGQANYGYTFGSGTRLTVV.

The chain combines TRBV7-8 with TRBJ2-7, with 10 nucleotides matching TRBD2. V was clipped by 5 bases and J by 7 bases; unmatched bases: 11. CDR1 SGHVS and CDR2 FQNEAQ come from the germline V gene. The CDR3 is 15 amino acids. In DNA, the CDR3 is TGTGCCAGCAGCGCCCGGACTAGCGGTAATCAGGAGCAGTACTTC. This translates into CASSARTSGNQEQYF.

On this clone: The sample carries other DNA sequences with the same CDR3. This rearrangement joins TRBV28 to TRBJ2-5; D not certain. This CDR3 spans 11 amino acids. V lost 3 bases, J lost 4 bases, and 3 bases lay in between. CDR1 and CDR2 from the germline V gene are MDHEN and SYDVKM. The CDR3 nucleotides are TGTGCCAGCAGTTTTCGAGAGACCCAGTACTTC. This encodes CASSFRETQYF. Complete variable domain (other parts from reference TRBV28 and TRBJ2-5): DVKVTQSSRYLVKRTGEKVFLECVQDMDHENMFWYRQDPGLGLRLIYFSYDVKMKEKGDIPEGYSVSREKKERFSLILESASTNQTSMYLCASSFRETQYFGPGTRLLVL.

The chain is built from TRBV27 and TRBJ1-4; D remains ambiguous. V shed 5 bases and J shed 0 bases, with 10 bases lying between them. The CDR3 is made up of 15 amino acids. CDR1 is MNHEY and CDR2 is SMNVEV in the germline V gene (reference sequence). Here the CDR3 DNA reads TGTGCCAGCAGTCTCCGTATTGCAACTAATGAAAAACTGTTTTTT. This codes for CASSLRIATNEKLFF.

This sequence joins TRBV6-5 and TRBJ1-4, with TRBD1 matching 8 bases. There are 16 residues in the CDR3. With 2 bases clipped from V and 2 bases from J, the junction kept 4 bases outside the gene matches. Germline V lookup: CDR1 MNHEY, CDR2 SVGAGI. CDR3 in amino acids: CASSYRQGTTNEKLFF. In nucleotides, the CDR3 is TGTGCCAGCAGTTACCGACAGGGGACGACTAATGAAAAACTGTTTTTT.

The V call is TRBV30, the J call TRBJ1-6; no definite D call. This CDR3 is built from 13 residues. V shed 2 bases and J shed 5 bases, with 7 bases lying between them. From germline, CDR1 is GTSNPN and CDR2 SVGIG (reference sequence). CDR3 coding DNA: TGTGCCTGGAGTATAAAAGATAATTCACCCCTCCACTTT. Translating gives CAWSIKDNSPLHF.

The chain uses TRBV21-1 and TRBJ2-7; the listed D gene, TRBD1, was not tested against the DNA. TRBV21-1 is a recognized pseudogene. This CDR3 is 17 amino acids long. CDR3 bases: TGTGCCAGCAGCAAGGTTGACCGGGACAGCCCGATCTACGAGCAGTACTTC. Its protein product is CASSKVDRDSPIYEQYF.

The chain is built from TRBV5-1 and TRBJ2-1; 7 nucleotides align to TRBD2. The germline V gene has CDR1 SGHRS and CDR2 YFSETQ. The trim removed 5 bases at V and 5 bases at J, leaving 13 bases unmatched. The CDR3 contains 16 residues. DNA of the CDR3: TGCGCCAGCAGGCCGGGGGGAGCTGACTCTCACAATGAGCAGTTCTTC. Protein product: CASRPGGADSHNEQFF.

CDR3 in DNA: TGTGCCAGCAGCTGGACACGGGCCTCGACCACCTACGAGCAGTACTTC. Amino acids: CASSWTRASTTYEQYF. The rearrangement joins TRBV11-2 to TRBJ2-7; TRBD1 is a possible D gene (5 bases). The germline V gene encodes CDR1 SGHAT and CDR2 FQNNGV. Trimming removed 4 bases from V and 2 bases from J, with 18 bases in between. CDR3 length: 16 amino acids. Filled out from reference TRBV11-2 and TRBJ2-7, the complete variable domain reads EAGVAQSPRYKIIEKRQSVAFWCNPISGHATLYWYQQILGQGPKLLIQFQNNGVVDDSQLPKDRFSAERLKGVDSTLKIQPAKLEDSAVYLCASSWTRASTTYEQYFGPGTRLTVT.